This T cell receptor (beta chain) was recovered during a study of a mutant IDH1 vaccine in newly diagnosed glioma. Study-level information: Eight vaccinations were given in weeks 1, 3, 5, 7, 11, 15, 19 and 23. The start of vaccination came 4-6 weeks after radiotherapy alone, or with temozolomide cycles. Before enrollment, patients got radiotherapy alone, temozolomide alone, or mostly the combination. Whole-study results and caveats: Immune responses induced by the vaccine were seen in 93.3% of patients, spanning multiple MHC alleles.

Documented time point: week 23, last vaccination. Alongside topical imiquimod, each dose of vaccine comprised 300 ug of mutant IDH1 20-mer peptide. Clones were read by immunoSEQ multiplex PCR, and TCRdb kept only the in-frame ones, dropping some. Of tens of thousands of clones in the sample, approximately 85% were seen once. Regarding this clone: The antigen remains undetermined.

V lost 4 bases and J 3 bases, leaving 14 bases between the germline ends. Germline loops: CDR1 SGHNT, CDR2 YYREEE (reference sequence). This CDR3 is 15 amino acids long. The specimen comprised PBMCs, sampled from a glioma patient whose treatment included an IDH1 peptide vaccine. This TCR was sampled from a man aged 30 to 45 with glioma. The chain is built from TRBV5-4 and TRBJ1-3; perhaps TRBD1 as D (5 bases). The CDR3 is CASSVTGTSGNTIYF. The DNA of the CDR3 is TGTGCCAGCAGCGTGACGGGGACGAGTGGAAACACCATATATTTT.